This T cell receptor (beta chain) is drawn from a study of memory CD4+ T cells and cytomegalovirus serostatus. Single viable CD3+CD4+CD8-CD45RO+ cells were sorted as the memory CD4+ T cells. CD4+ T cells were isolated by positive magnetic selection. TCRdb keeps only in-frame clones here, not all; method: immunoSEQ multiplex PCR. The sample has about 96,000 clones; approximately 80% are singletons. This CDR3 is 18 amino acids long. Germline CDR1 and CDR2: LNHNV and YYDKDF (reference sequence). V gave up 5 bases and J gave up 9 bases; unmatched junction bases: 21. The sequencing sample was made of memory CD4+ T cells from blood. The gene calls are TRBV15 and TRBJ2-1; TRBD2 aligns across 8 bases. The sequence came from an adult in good health and CMV-seropositive. The CDR3 reads CATSRGGGGALLSSEQFF. In DNA form, the CDR3 reads TGTGCCACCAGCCGGGGGGGAGGGGGAGCGCTTCTAAGCAGTGAGCAGTTCTTC.